Each of the 31 T cell receptor beta chains below was sequenced from the same sample in a study of identical twins. TCRdb re-analysed the 5' RACE reads in MiXCR, keeping a single row per CDR3 protein. The table lists approximately 300,000 distinct CDR3 sequences, nearly 9.5% of them singletons, with about 7.1% in the top ten. This sample also belongs to another study, concerning yellow fever vaccine responses in identical twins.

The sequenced material came from CD8+ T cells sorted from blood. The receptors were sampled from a woman aged 18-35 years in good health.

Worth noting for this clonotype: At one of its ends the junction is not consistent with the germline gene, which may arise from a read error. This chain uses TRBV12-3 or TRBV12-4 with TRBJ2-6; 7 bases agree with TRBD1. There are 18 residues in the CDR3. The CDR3 loop is CACSLGGEGVSGANVLTF. The CDR3 DNA sequence: TGTGCCTGCAGTTTAGGGGGCGAGGGCGTCTCTGGGGCCAACGTCCTGACTTTC.

The chain recombines TRBV29-1 with TRBJ2-7; 14 bases match TRBD2. Germline assignment: CDR1 SQVTM and CDR2 ANQGSEA. J gave up 0 bases and V 3 bases, and 1 base lay outside the gene matches. CDR3 size: 15 residues. CDR3 nucleotides: TGCAGCGTTGAGGGACTAGCGGGAGTCTCCTACGAGCAGTACTTC. It codes for CSVEGLAGVSYEQYF.

The chain links TRBV5-4 to TRBJ2-7, with D possibly being TRBD2 (5 bases). CDR3 length: 13 residues. V was clipped by 0 bases and J by 5 bases, with 9 bases between them. Germline V gives CDR1 SGHNT, CDR2 YYREEE (reference sequence). The CDR3 protein is CASSLGVSDEQYF. In DNA, the CDR3 is TGTGCCAGCAGCTTGGGGGTTAGCGACGAGCAGTACTTC.

V gene TRBV7-8 combines with J gene TRBJ2-7, with 7 bases fitting TRBD2. Germline CDR1 is SGHVS and CDR2 is FQNEAQ. J lost 3 bases, V lost 5 bases, and 10 bases had no gene match. The CDR3 spans 15 residues. The CDR3 here is CASSPVGGIGYEQYF. The CDR3 coding sequence is TGTGCCAGCAGCCCGGTCGGGGGGATAGGCTACGAGCAGTACTTC.

This chain joins TRBV25-1 and TRBJ2-3; TRBD2 matches 11 bases. Germline assignment: CDR1 MGHDK and CDR2 SYGVNS. J gave up 2 bases and V 6 bases, and 13 bases lay outside the gene matches. This CDR3 has 18 residues. DNA of the CDR3: TGTGCCAGCAGATCTTCGGACGGGACTAGCGGATTCACAGATACGCAGTATTTT. It translates to CASRSSDGTSGFTDTQYF.

The rearrangement joins TRBV28 to TRBJ2-5, with a weak D call TRBD1 (6 bases). CDR3 length: 15 amino acids. CDR1 is MDHEN and CDR2 is SYDVKM in the germline V gene. V lost 3 bases, J lost 3 bases, and 14 bases lay in between. This CDR3 is CASSFFQGTEETQYF. As DNA, the CDR3 is TGTGCCAGCAGTTTCTTCCAGGGGACCGAAGAGACCCAGTACTTC. The variable domain in full, completed from reference TRBV28 and TRBJ2-5, reads DVKVTQSSRYLVKRTGEKVFLECVQDMDHENMFWYRQDPGLGLRLIYFSYDVKMKEKGDIPEGYSVSREKKERFSLILESASTNQTSMYLCASSFFQGTEETQYFGPGTRLLVL.

This rearrangement joins TRBV30 to TRBJ2-1; D call uncertain. The CDR3 is made up of 14 amino acids. The V and J ends lost 4 bases and 3 bases respectively, with 13 bases between them. The germline V gene encodes CDR1 GTSNPN and CDR2 SVGIG (reference sequence). The DNA of the CDR3 is TGTGCCTGGATACCGCGGTGGGGCTACAATGAGCAGTTCTTC. Translating gives CAWIPRWGYNEQFF.

The gene calls are TRBV3-1 and TRBJ2-1; TRBD1 matches 7 bases. CDR3 length equals 16 residues. V shed 4 bases, J shed 0 bases, and the junction held 6 bases outside the gene matches. Germline V gene sequence: CDR1 LGHDT, CDR2 YNNKEL (reference sequence). DNA for the CDR3: TGTGCCAGCAGCCCCTGGACAGGAAACTCCTACAATGAGCAGTTCTTC. As protein: CASSPWTGNSYNEQFF.

This clonotype occurred a few times. V and J are TRBV6-5 and TRBJ2-5; D is possibly TRBD1 (6 bases). V lost 0 bases and J 0 bases, leaving 14 bases between the germline ends. This CDR3 contains 17 residues. CDR1 is MNHEY and CDR2 is SVGAGI in the germline V gene. Here the CDR3 reads CASSYSPGQTYQETQYF. CDR3 DNA sequence: TGTGCCAGCAGTTACTCTCCGGGACAAACGTACCAAGAGACCCAGTACTTC.

V usage is TRBV7-6 and J usage is TRBJ2-7, with D possibly being TRBD2 (6 bases). V shed 0 bases and J shed 4 bases, with 10 bases lying between them. In germline, CDR1 is SGHVS, CDR2 FNYEAQ. CDR3 length: 14 amino acids. In nucleotides, the CDR3 is TGTGCCAGCAGCTTAGCGGAGGGTCGGTACGAGCAGTACTTC. Translation: CASSLAEGRYEQYF.

At least ten counts were recorded for this clonotype. The V and J genes are TRBV9 and TRBJ1-2, with D unclear. The germline CDR1 and CDR2 sequences are SGDLS and YYNGEE. V was shortened by 6 bases and J by 5 bases, with 11 bases between the two germline ends. This CDR3 is 12 amino acids long. Written as DNA, the CDR3 is TGTGCCAGCAAAGACTCCCCATATGGCTACACCTTC. This codes for CASKDSPYGYTF.

In its sample, this clonotype was seen a few times. The V gene is TRBV20-1, the J gene TRBJ2-7, with D perhaps given as TRBD1 or TRBD2 (5 bases each). The CDR3 loop spans 11 amino acids. CDR1 is DFQATT and CDR2 is SNEGSKA in the germline V gene (reference sequence). With 6 bases removed from V and 6 bases from J, the gap between germline ends came to 12 bases. The CDR3 DNA sequence: TGCAGTGCCTACCGGGACGGCGAGCAGTACTTC. It specifies CSAYRDGEQYF.

In its sample, this clonotype was seen many times. The chain carries TRBV25-1 and TRBJ1-6; D might be TRBD1 (6 bases). Germline V CDR1 and CDR2: MGHDK, SYGVNS. This CDR3 is built from 10 residues. DNA of the CDR3: TGTGCTGTAGGGGGTCCACCCCTCCACTTT. Amino acids: CAVGGPPLHF.

A few counts support this clonotype. This rearrangement joins TRBV3-1 to TRBJ2-3; a weak D match, TRBD1 (6 bases). The CDR3 is 15 residues long. The germline CDR1 and CDR2 sequences are LGHDT and YNNKEL (reference sequence). V was shortened by 5 bases and J by 4 bases, with 16 bases between the two germline ends. In DNA form, the CDR3 reads TGTGCCAGCAGCGAGACAGGTCAGGGCCCAGATACGCAGTATTTT. This codes for CASSETGQGPDTQYF.

At least ten counts were recorded for this clonotype. V is TRBV29-1 and J is TRBJ2-7; D is unclear. The V and J ends lost 1 base and 3 bases respectively, with 7 bases between them. The germline V gene encodes CDR1 SQVTM and CDR2 ANQGSEA. The CDR3 runs to 12 residues. The CDR3 region is CSVEGQDYEQYF. As DNA, the CDR3 is TGCAGCGTTGAAGGACAAGACTACGAGCAGTACTTC.

This clonotype came up many times. The chain is built from TRBV10-3 and TRBJ2-1, with TRBD2 matching over 10 bases. V trimming: 5 bases; J trimming: 3 bases; junction bases outside the gene matches: 1. This CDR3 has 14 amino acids. Germline V lookup: CDR1 ENHRY, CDR2 SYGVKD. This chain's CDR3 is CAISTSGIYNEQFF. The CDR3 region has the DNA TGTGCCATCAGTACTAGCGGGATCTACAATGAGCAGTTCTTC.

Notes on this clonotype: Mismatch with germline at one junction end may stem from a read error. The chain couples TRBV6-1 to TRBJ2-7; 9 bases agree with TRBD1. The CDR3 is 15 residues long. From germline, CDR1 is MNHNS and CDR2 SASEGT. The CDR3 here is CASSDRDRVSHEQYF. The CDR3 region has the DNA TGTGCCAGCAGTGACAGGGACAGGGTCTCCCACGAGCAGTACTTC.

By sample fraction, this clonotype is medium-sized. The genes are TRBV4-2 and TRBJ2-7, with 9 bases identical to TRBD2. The germline CDR1 and CDR2 sequences are LGHNA and YNFKEQ. The CDR3 runs to 16 residues. J gave up 0 bases and V 3 bases, and 6 bases lay outside the gene matches. The CDR3 region has the DNA TGTGCCAGCAGCCAGGAACCTAGCGGGGACTCCTACGAGCAGTACTTC. It encodes CASSQEPSGDSYEQYF.

The V and J genes are TRBV5-5 and TRBJ2-1; the D gene is possibly TRBD2 (6 bases). V was shortened by 3 bases and J by 2 bases, with 15 bases between the two germline ends. This CDR3 is built from 16 residues. The germline V gene encodes CDR1 SGHKS and CDR2 YYEKEE (reference sequence). CDR3 nucleotide sequence: TGTGCCAGCAGCTCCCGGAGTAGCGGACCCTACAATGAGCAGTTCTTC. Residues: CASSSRSSGPYNEQFF. Complete variable domain (other parts from reference TRBV5-5 and TRBJ2-1): DAGVTQSPTHLIKTRGQQVTLRCSPISGHKSVSWYQQVLGQGPQFIFQYYEKEERGRGNFPDRFSARQFPNYSSELNVNALLLGDSALYLCASSSRSSGPYNEQFFGPGTRLTVL.

This clonotype appeared many times. The chain couples TRBV10-3 to TRBJ2-7; TRBD2 is a possible D gene (5 bases). CDR1 is ENHRY, CDR2 SYGVKD, per germline. The CDR3 totals 14 residues. V was clipped by 3 bases and J by 5 bases, with 14 bases between them. CDR3 protein: CAISDSLGVHEQYF. The CDR3 bases are TGTGCCATCAGTGATTCCCTCGGGGTGCACGAGCAGTACTTC.

This clonotype was counted a few times. The rearrangement links TRBV13 to TRBJ2-7; TRBD1 matches 9 bases. The CDR3 runs 14 residues. Germline V gene sequence: CDR1 PRHDT, CDR2 FYEKMQ (reference sequence). V lost 4 bases to trimming and J lost 3 bases; unmatched junction nucleotides: 4. CDR3 bases: TGTGCCAGCAGCTCGGGACAGGGAGGCTACGAGCAGTACTTC. This sequence encodes CASSSGQGGYEQYF.

This clonotype was observed many times. This chain links TRBV29-1 with TRBJ2-2; weak D call: TRBD1 (5 bases). V lost 7 bases and J 1 base, leaving 10 bases between the germline ends. This CDR3 contains 13 residues. Germline CDR1 is SQVTM and CDR2 is ANQGSEA. The CDR3 is CSGCGQNTGELFF. The CDR3, as DNA: TGCAGCGGCTGTGGACAGAACACCGGGGAGCTGTTTTTT.

This clonotype was seen a few times. V is TRBV18 and J is TRBJ1-1; D is uncertain. Trimming cost V 5 bases and J 6 bases, with 22 bases left between them. CDR3 size: 16 residues. Germline V lookup: CDR1 KGHSH, CDR2 LQKENI. CDR3 DNA: TGTGCCAGCTCAATCGTCGGGGTCCACTCGCCCGCTGAAGCTTTCTTT. The encoded protein is CASSIVGVHSPAEAFF. The variable domain in full, with the rest retrieved from reference TRBV18 and TRBJ1-1, is NAGVMQNPRHLVRRRGQEARLRCSPMKGHSHVYWYRQLPEEGLKFMVYLQKENIIDESGMPKERFSAEFPKEGPSILRIQQVVRGDSAAYFCASSIVGVHSPAEAFFGQGTRLTVV.

V gene TRBV7-2 combines with J gene TRBJ2-1; 8 bases fit TRBD1. The CDR3 sequence is 15 residues long. V trimming: 2 bases; J trimming: 4 bases; junction bases outside the gene matches: 4. Germline CDR1 SGHTA, CDR2 FQGNSA. CDR3 DNA sequence: TGTGCCAGCAGCTTACGGCAGGGGGCGTACAATGAGCAGTTCTTC. It encodes CASSLRQGAYNEQFF.

This clonotype was seen repeatedly, ten times or more. J is TRBJ2-2 and V is TRBV5-6; 13 bases are a match to TRBD2. The V gene's germline CDR1 is SGHDT and CDR2 YYEEEE. The CDR3 runs to 19 residues. J lost 5 bases, V lost 4 bases, and 14 bases had no gene match. The CDR3 sequence is CASSTGVLAGGPRTGELFF. The CDR3 region has the DNA TGTGCCAGCAGCACGGGTGTACTAGCGGGAGGGCCGAGAACCGGGGAGCTGTTTTTT.

This clonotype was seen only a few times. V usage is TRBV20-1 and J usage is TRBJ2-5; D is perhaps TRBD2 (5 bases). The V gene's germline CDR1 is DFQATT and CDR2 SNEGSKA (reference sequence). Trimming stripped 4 bases from V and 3 bases from J, with 15 bases between. The CDR3 has 14 amino acids. The CDR3 DNA sequence: TGCAGTGCTAATTCGAGGGTGGAGGAAGAGACCCAGTACTTC. Residues: CSANSRVEEETQYF.

This chain uses TRBV29-1 with TRBJ2-1; TRBD2 matches 8 bases. Trimming at V came to 3 bases and at J to 6 bases, leaving 10 bases not matched to a gene. Germline values: CDR1 SQVTM, CDR2 ANQGSEA. There are 15 residues in the CDR3. CDR3 DNA sequence: TGCAGCGTTGAGGGTGGGACTAGGACTTTCAATGAGCAGTTCTTC. As protein: CSVEGGTRTFNEQFF.

This clonotype was observed many times. The V call is TRBV7-9, the J call TRBJ2-7; D is possibly TRBD1 (6 bases). V was trimmed by 4 bases and J by 1 base, leaving 20 bases between them. CDR1 and CDR2 from the germline V gene are SEHNR and FQNEAQ (reference sequence). The CDR3 is 17 amino acids. This CDR3 is CASSSSVRQGKSYEQYF. DNA for the CDR3: TGTGCCAGCAGCTCGTCGGTAAGGCAGGGGAAATCCTACGAGCAGTACTTC.

This clonotype was counted a few times. The J gene is TRBJ2-7, the V gene TRBV4-1; 10 bases agree with TRBD2. J lost 5 bases, V lost 6 bases, and 10 bases had no gene match. CDR3 size: 15 residues. CDR1 MGHRA and CDR2 YSYEKL come from the germline V gene. CDR3 in amino acids: CASRYLGLAGDEQYF. CDR3 in DNA: TGCGCCAGCAGGTACCTGGGCCTAGCGGGAGACGAGCAGTACTTC.

This chain uses TRBV29-1 with TRBJ2-5, with D uncertain. The CDR3 contains 17 residues. Germline CDR1 is SQVTM and CDR2 is ANQGSEA. V lost 1 base and J 2 bases, leaving 20 bases between the germline ends. The DNA for the CDR3 is TGCAGCGTTGAAGGGATTACGAATAGGGCAGCTCAAGAGACCCAGTACTTC. Protein product: CSVEGITNRAAQETQYF.

This clonotype was counted at least ten times. The chain recombines TRBV29-1 with TRBJ1-4; 9 bases align to TRBD1. Germline CDR1 and CDR2: SQVTM and ANQGSEA. This CDR3 region has 12 residues. J was trimmed by 8 bases and V by 6 bases; bases with no gene match: 4. The CDR3 here is CSVGQGEEKLFF. The DNA for the CDR3 is TGCAGCGTGGGACAGGGTGAGGAAAAACTGTTTTTT. The whole variable domain, remainder taken from reference TRBV29-1 and TRBJ1-4, is SAVISQKPSRDICQRGTSLTIQCQVDSQVTMMFWYRQQPGQSLTLIATANQGSEATYESGFVIDKFPISRPNLTFSTLTVSNMSPEDSSIYLCSVGQGEEKLFFGSGTQLSVL.